The 31 T cell receptor beta chains in this list originate from one sample, sequenced in a study of blood T cell repertoires in COVID-19 (dated by TCRdb to 2020 to 2021). Libraries were built with the immunoSEQ multiplex PCR assay. The clones in this table, taken by TCRdb from immuneACCESS, are in-frame only. Not every clone is retained; where verified, under half of the shortfall comes from an unresolved V gene, and the cause of the rest is unknown. The sample includes some 80,000 clones, with more than 65% observed a single time. In total, the top ten clones hold roughly 20% of the sample. The sequenced material came from peripheral blood. These receptors all come from a woman of 80 years or more with active or convalescent COVID-19.

The V call is TRBV7-2, the J call TRBJ1-5, with a possible D match to TRBD1 (5 bases). The ends were cut back, 1 base at V and 2 bases at J, with 9 bases in the middle. The CDR3 loop spans 15 amino acids. Germline CDR1 and CDR2: SGHTA and FQGNSA. The CDR3 nucleotides are TGTGCCAGCAGCTTAGAGGGGAAAGGCAATCAGCCCCAGCATTTT. It encodes CASSLEGKGNQPQHF.

V gene TRBV28 combines with J gene TRBJ2-4, with D tentatively TRBD1 (7 bases). Trimming cost V 6 bases and J 7 bases, with 16 bases left between them. Germline assignment: CDR1 MDHEN and CDR2 SYDVKM. The CDR3 is 14 amino acids. The CDR3 nucleotides are TGTGCCAGCAGATCCCCCAGGGGGAGGAACATTCAGTACTTC. Translated, it gives CASRSPRGRNIQYF. Full variable domain (missing parts from reference TRBV28 and TRBJ2-4): DVKVTQSSRYLVKRTGEKVFLECVQDMDHENMFWYRQDPGLGLRLIYFSYDVKMKEKGDIPEGYSVSREKKERFSLILESASTNQTSMYLCASRSPRGRNIQYFGAGTRLSVL.

The genes are TRBV11-2 and TRBJ1-6; maybe TRBD1 (5 bases). The CDR3 runs to 14 residues. Germline V gives CDR1 SGHAT, CDR2 FQNNGV. Trimming pared 3 bases from V and 7 bases from J, leaving 10 bases between. The CDR3 here is CASSFRDLNSPLHF. CDR3 coding DNA: TGTGCCAGCAGCTTCCGGGACTTAAATTCACCCCTCCACTTT.

In the case of this clone: The sample carries other DNA sequences with the same CDR3. This chain joins TRBV24-1 and TRBJ1-2, with 8 bases aligning to TRBD1. Looked up from germline, CDR1 is KGHDR and CDR2 is SFDVKD. The CDR3 loop spans 13 amino acids. Trimming took 4 bases from V and 8 from J; bases not matched to a gene: 5. CDR3 loop: CATSDGTGGGYTF. The DNA of the CDR3 is TGTGCCACCAGTGACGGGACAGGCGGAGGCTACACCTTC.

The rearrangement uses TRBV9 and TRBJ1-1; 7 bases fit TRBD1. Germline CDR1 SGDLS, CDR2 YYNGEE. The CDR3 is 12 amino acids. Unmatched junction bases numbered 4, after V lost 3 bases and J lost 8 bases. CDR3 amino acids: CASSDRTGEAFF. The CDR3 bases are TGTGCCAGCAGCGACAGGACAGGAGAAGCTTTCTTT.

The genes are TRBV19 and TRBJ1-6; no reliable D call. V was shortened by 2 bases and J by 4 bases, with 12 bases between the two germline ends. The germline V gene has CDR1 LNHDA and CDR2 SQIVND (reference sequence). This CDR3 is built from 16 residues. CDR3 loop: CASSIRRPQYNSPLHF. Written as DNA, the CDR3 is TGTGCCAGTAGTATACGGCGGCCTCAATATAATTCACCCCTCCACTTT.

This sequence joins TRBV24-1 and TRBJ2-2; D remains ambiguous. Germline V gene data show CDR1 as KGHDR and CDR2 as SFDVKD. This CDR3 spans 13 amino acids. V gave up 5 bases and J gave up 6 bases, with 9 bases separating them. The CDR3 DNA reads TGTGCCACCAGTGTTGGAGTCGCCGGGGAGCTGTTTTTT. Its translation: CATSVGVAGELFF.

This chain uses TRBV7-3 with TRBJ2-7, with D possibly TRBD1 on 5 matching bases. The germline gives CDR1 SGHTA, CDR2 FQGTGA. The length of the CDR3 is 15 residues. V lost 5 bases and J lost 0, with 14 bases in between. CDR3 protein: CASSPGGANSYEQYF. CDR3 DNA: TGTGCCAGCAGCCCGGGTGGGGCGAACTCCTACGAGCAGTACTTC.

The chain combines TRBV6-4 with TRBJ2-1, with 10 bases fitting TRBD2. The germline gives CDR1 MRHNA, CDR2 SNTAGT. After removal of 3 bases from V and 10 bases from J, the junction contained 9 bases not matched to a gene. This CDR3 is 15 amino acids long. DNA for the CDR3: TGTGCCAGCAGTGAAGGAGCGGGGGGGCCCTGGGAGCAGTTCTTC. Translating it yields CASSEGAGGPWEQFF.

This clone was seen at least ten times. V gene TRBV19 combines with J gene TRBJ2-3; no clear D gene. Germline assignment: CDR1 LNHDA and CDR2 SQIVND (reference sequence). The CDR3 is 13 amino acids. V was clipped by 3 bases and J by 1 base, with 5 bases between them. The CDR3, as DNA: TGTGCCAGTAGTATTTCGGGCACAGATACGCAGTATTTT. Residues: CASSISGTDTQYF.

This chain uses TRBV23-1 with TRBJ2-2; possibly TRBD1 for D (6 bases). TRBV23-1 is an open reading frame whose function is uncertain. V shed 7 bases and J shed 4 bases, with 13 bases lying between them. The CDR3 covers 14 residues. The DNA of the CDR3 is TGCGCCAGCACTCGAACAGGGAGCACCGGGGAGCTGTTTTTT. This codes for CASTRTGSTGELFF.

This clone was seen only once. The V gene is TRBV5-1, the J gene TRBJ1-1; 8 bases line up with TRBD1. The ends lost 5 bases at V and 1 base at J; junction bases unmatched: 7. CDR3 size: 15 residues. Germline lookup yields CDR1 SGHRS and CDR2 YFSETQ. This CDR3 reads CASSIDRGGNTEAFF. The CDR3 region has the DNA TGCGCCAGCAGTATAGACAGGGGTGGGAACACTGAAGCTTTCTTT.

The count of this clone is one. The V and J genes are TRBV28 and TRBJ1-1; D is ambiguous. The CDR3 is 13 residues long. Germline V gene sequence: CDR1 MDHEN, CDR2 SYDVKM. The V gene lost 6 bases and the J gene lost 5 bases, with 13 bases spanning the gap. DNA for the CDR3: TGTGCCAGCAGAGAGGCCGGGAGGACTGAAGCTTTCTTT. As protein: CASREAGRTEAFF.

This clone was detected only a few times. This sequence joins TRBV27 and TRBJ2-2; maybe TRBD1 (6 bases). Trimming removed 6 bases at V and 6 bases at J, with 14 bases between. CDR1 is MNHEY, CDR2 SMNVEV, per germline (reference sequence). The CDR3 is made up of 14 amino acids. CDR3 protein: CASRRQVWAGELFF. As DNA, the CDR3 is TGTGCCAGCAGGAGACAGGTGTGGGCCGGGGAGCTGTTTTTT.

This chain uses TRBV5-4 with TRBJ2-7; no definite D call. Germline-derived CDR1 and CDR2 are SGHNT and YYREEE (reference sequence). The length of the CDR3 is 14 residues. V was trimmed by 0 bases and J by 0 bases, leaving 7 bases between them. The CDR3 DNA reads as TGTGCCAGCAGCTTGGAAGTCAGCTCCTACGAGCAGTACTTC. Its protein is CASSLEVSSYEQYF. The variable domain in full, with the rest retrieved from reference TRBV5-4 and TRBJ2-7, is ETGVTQSPTHLIKTRGQQVTLRCSSQSGHNTVSWYQQALGQGPQFIFQYYREEENGRGNFPPRFSGLQFPNYSSELNVNALELDDSALYLCASSLEVSSYEQYFGPGTRLTVT.

V gene TRBV5-1 combines with J gene TRBJ2-7; TRBD1 aligns across 8 bases. This CDR3 has 13 amino acids. Per germline, CDR1 SGHRS and CDR2 YFSETQ. V was clipped by 5 bases and J by 3 bases; unmatched bases: 4. CDR3 DNA sequence: TGCGCCAGCAGTTTCGGGACAGGCTACGAGCAGTACTTC. It translates to CASSFGTGYEQYF.

Of note for this clone: Other DNA sequences in the sample encode the same CDR3. This chain joins TRBV27 and TRBJ2-2; D is unresolved. Trimming took 3 bases from V and 5 from J, leaving 4 bases between them. The CDR3 length is 12 residues. Germline CDR1 and CDR2: MNHEY and SMNVEV (reference sequence). CDR3 amino acids: CASSFTTGELFF. CDR3 coding DNA: TGTGCCAGCAGTTTCACAACCGGGGAGCTGTTTTTT.

The chain links TRBV19 to TRBJ2-2; D might be TRBD2 (7 bases). The germline gives CDR1 LNHDA, CDR2 SQIVND (reference sequence). The CDR3 covers 17 residues. V dropped 5 bases and J dropped 0 bases, with 16 bases sitting between them. The CDR3 region is CASSLGTGGPNTGELFF. In DNA, the CDR3 is TGTGCCAGTAGTTTGGGGACGGGGGGCCCGAACACCGGGGAGCTGTTTTTT. The full variable domain, completed using reference TRBV19 and TRBJ2-2, is DGGITQSPKYLFRKEGQNVTLSCEQNLNHDAMYWYRQDPGQGLRLIYYSQIVNDFQKGDIAEGYSVSREKKESFPLTVTSAQKNPTAFYLCASSLGTGGPNTGELFFGEGSRLTVL.

This chain connects TRBV10-2 to TRBJ1-6; D uncertain. CDR3 length: 13 amino acids. The V end lost 3 bases, the J end lost 11 bases, and 11 bases lay between the germline ends. Germline CDR1 WSHSY, CDR2 SAAADI. CDR3 nucleotides: TGCGCCAGCAGTGATTCTTTTAGTGCACCCCTCCACTTT. Protein sequence: CASSDSFSAPLHF.

This chain uses TRBV28 with TRBJ1-2, with a weak D call TRBD1 (5 bases). This CDR3 comprises 14 residues. Trimming pared 7 bases from V and 3 bases from J, leaving 15 bases between. Germline loops: CDR1 MDHEN, CDR2 SYDVKM. The CDR3 region is CASTTGTGDYGYTF. The CDR3 DNA sequence: TGTGCCAGCACCACCGGGACGGGGGACTATGGCTACACCTTC.

The chain has TRBV29-1 and TRBJ1-1; no firm D call. V was cut by 5 bases and J by 9 bases, with 13 bases left in between. This CDR3 has 11 residues. CDR1 and CDR2 from the germline V gene are SQVTM and ANQGSEA. The CDR3 here is CSVRGGEKAFF. The CDR3 DNA sequence: TGCAGCGTTCGGGGTGGCGAGAAAGCTTTCTTT. The full variable domain, completed using reference TRBV29-1 and TRBJ1-1, is SAVISQKPSRDICQRGTSLTIQCQVDSQVTMMFWYRQQPGQSLTLIATANQGSEATYESGFVIDKFPISRPNLTFSTLTVSNMSPEDSSIYLCSVRGGEKAFFGQGTRLTVV.

The V gene is TRBV9, the J gene TRBJ1-4; 10 bases are a match to TRBD1. This CDR3 region has 14 residues. Trimming at V came to 3 bases and at J to 5 bases, leaving 1 base not matched to a gene. Germline values: CDR1 SGDLS, CDR2 YYNGEE. CDR3 amino acids: CASSAGQGNEKLFF. Written as DNA, the CDR3 is TGTGCCAGCAGCGCGGGACAGGGGAATGAAAAACTGTTTTTT. The whole variable domain, filled in from reference TRBV9 and TRBJ1-4, reads DSGVTQTPKHLITATGQRVTLRCSPRSGDLSVYWYQQSLDQGLQFLIQYYNGEERAKGNILERFSAQQFPDLHSELNLSSLELGDSALYFCASSAGQGNEKLFFGSGTQLSVL.

The chain has TRBV3-1 (or the pseudogene TRBV3-2) and TRBJ2-5; TRBD2 might be the D (5 bases). Trimming left V 4 bases short and J 4 bases short, with 10 bases between. The CDR3 sequence is 13 residues long. Germline V lookup: CDR1 LGHDT, CDR2 YNNKEL (reference sequence). The CDR3 bases are TGTGCCAGCAGCCTGACACGGGGAGAGACCCAGTACTTC. It encodes CASSLTRGETQYF.

J is TRBJ2-3 and V is TRBV19; 8 bases are a match to TRBD2. CDR3 size: 16 residues. Per germline, CDR1 LNHDA and CDR2 SQIVND (reference sequence). With V trimmed by 4 bases and J by 1 base, 7 bases remained unmatched. This CDR3 reads CASSTSPGGGTDTQYF. In DNA, the CDR3 is TGTGCCAGTAGTACGTCGCCCGGGGGGGGCACAGATACGCAGTATTTT.

V and J are TRBV9 and TRBJ2-5, with 16 bases identical to TRBD2. V trimming: 4 bases; J trimming: 0 bases; junction bases outside the gene matches: 9. Germline assignment: CDR1 SGDLS and CDR2 YYNGEE. The CDR3 length is 19 residues. This CDR3 is CASSFKGLAGGPYQETQYF. As DNA, the CDR3 is TGTGCCAGCAGCTTTAAGGGACTAGCGGGGGGGCCGTACCAAGAGACCCAGTACTTC.

The rearrangement links TRBV7-9 to TRBJ1-5, with D perhaps TRBD1 (5 bases). Germline CDR1 reads SEHNR; CDR2 reads FQNEAQ (reference sequence). The CDR3 runs to 16 residues. Between the trimmed V and J ends, which lost 4 bases and 3 bases, there was a span of 16 bases. The CDR3 region has the DNA TGTGCCAGCAGCTGGGGAGGACAAGGGTACAATCAGCCCCAGCATTTT. Translated, it gives CASSWGGQGYNQPQHF.

The chain carries TRBV15 and TRBJ2-5; possible D gene TRBD2, 6 bases. The CDR3 spans 15 residues. Trimming pared 0 bases from V and 4 bases from J, leaving 12 bases between. Germline CDR1 reads LNHNV; CDR2 reads YYDKDF (reference sequence). Here the CDR3 reads CATSRDGAGGETQYF. The CDR3 bases are TGTGCCACCAGCAGAGATGGAGCCGGGGGAGAGACCCAGTACTTC. Looking up the rest from reference TRBV15 and TRBJ2-5 gives the full variable domain: DAMVIQNPRYQVTQFGKPVTLSCSQTLNHNVMYWYQQKSSQAPKLLFHYYDKDFNNEADTPDNFQSRRPNTSFCFLDIRSPGLGDTAMYLCATSRDGAGGETQYFGPGTRLLVL.

This chain connects TRBV5-4 to TRBJ1-1; no definite D call. V dropped 0 bases and J dropped 1 base, with 7 bases sitting between them. This CDR3 is built from 14 residues. The germline V gene encodes CDR1 SGHNT and CDR2 YYREEE (reference sequence). CDR3 loop: CASSLVATNTEAFF. CDR3 sequence (DNA): TGTGCCAGCAGCTTGGTGGCAACGAACACTGAAGCTTTCTTT.

The gene calls are TRBV5-1 and TRBJ2-2; D might be TRBD2 (5 bases). V lost 4 bases and J lost 7, with 14 bases in between. The CDR3 runs 14 residues. Germline V gene sequence: CDR1 SGHRS, CDR2 YFSETQ. The CDR3 is CASSLGREGGELFF. CDR3 DNA sequence: TGCGCCAGCAGCCTTGGTCGGGAAGGCGGGGAGCTGTTTTTT.

V and J are TRBV6-5 and TRBJ2-5; 9 bases fit TRBD2. The CDR3 has 14 residues. Germline V gives CDR1 MNHEY, CDR2 SVGAGI. V was clipped by 7 bases and J by 5 bases; unmatched bases: 8. This CDR3 is CASKRGAEVETQYF. The CDR3 nucleotides are TGTGCCAGCAAGCGGGGGGCCGAGGTGGAGACCCAGTACTTC.

The chain carries TRBV5-5 and TRBJ2-6; unclear D gene. This CDR3 region has 15 residues. Deletions cut 0 bases from V and 0 bases from J, with 4 bases between. Per germline, CDR1 SGHKS and CDR2 YYEKEE (reference sequence). The CDR3 loop is CASSLAGSGANVLTF. The CDR3 DNA follows: TGTGCCAGCAGCTTGGCAGGCTCTGGGGCCAACGTCCTGACTTTC.